The source of this T cell receptor beta chain is a study of blood T cell repertoires in COVID-19. Study background: Spain, Italy and the United States supplied samples that represented acute and convalescent COVID-19. Sample material is recorded as cDNA or gDNA derived from T cells, B-cell-depleted T cells, or PBMCs.

Enrolled through a virtual design, the participants were between roughly 18 and 90 years of age and came from about two dozen US areas. In the source study's methods: Estimated nucleated cell counts came from reference gene primer amplification. Repertoires were generated with immunoSEQ multiplex PCR, while TCRdb's copy carries only in-frame clones and drops some. V, J and clone size were drawn from that table, and D and trimming were deduced from the DNA. The top ten clones hold 0.95% to 1.5% of a sample with 140,000 to 150,000 clones, roughly 90% of them seen once. Germline assignment: CDR1 SGHAT and CDR2 FQNNGV. Trimming cost V 5 bases and J 7 bases; bases outside gene matches: 19. The CDR3 sequence is 18 residues long.

The clonotype originates from a woman aged 25 to 39 with acute COVID-19. Sequenced material: PBMCs or T cells enriched from blood (not recorded which). The V and J genes are TRBV11-2 and TRBJ1-4, with 7 bases identical to TRBD1. The CDR3 protein is CASSQRIGGQAMGEKLFF. The CDR3 nucleotides are TGTGCCAGCAGCCAAAGGATAGGAGGACAGGCCATGGGTGAAAAACTGTTTTTT. Full variable domain (remainder filled in from reference TRBV11-2 and TRBJ1-4): EAGVAQSPRYKIIEKRQSVAFWCNPISGHATLYWYQQILGQGPKLLIQFQNNGVVDDSQLPKDRFSAERLKGVDSTLKIQPAKLEDSAVYLCASSQRIGGQAMGEKLFFGSGTQLSVL.